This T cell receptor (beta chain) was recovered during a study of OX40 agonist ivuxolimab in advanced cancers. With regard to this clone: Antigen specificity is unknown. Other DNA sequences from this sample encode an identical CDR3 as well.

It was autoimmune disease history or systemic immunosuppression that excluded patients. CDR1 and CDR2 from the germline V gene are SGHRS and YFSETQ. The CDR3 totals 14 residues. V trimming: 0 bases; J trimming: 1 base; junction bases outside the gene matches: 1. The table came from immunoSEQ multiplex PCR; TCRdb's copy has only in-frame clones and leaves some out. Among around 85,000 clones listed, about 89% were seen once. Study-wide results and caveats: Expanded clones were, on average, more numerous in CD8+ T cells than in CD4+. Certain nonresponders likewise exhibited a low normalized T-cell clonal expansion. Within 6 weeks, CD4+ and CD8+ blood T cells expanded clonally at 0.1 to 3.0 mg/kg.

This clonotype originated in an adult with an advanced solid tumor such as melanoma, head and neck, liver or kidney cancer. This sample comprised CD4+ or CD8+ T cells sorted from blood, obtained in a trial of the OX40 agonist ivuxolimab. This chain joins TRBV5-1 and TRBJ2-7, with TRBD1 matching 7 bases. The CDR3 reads CASSLETGSYEQYF. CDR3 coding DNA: TGCGCCAGCAGCTTGGAGACAGGGTCCTACGAGCAGTACTTC. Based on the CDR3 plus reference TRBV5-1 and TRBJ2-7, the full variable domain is KAGVTQTPRYLIKTRGQQVTLSCSPISGHRSVSWYQQTPGQGLQFLFEYFSETQRNKGNFPGRFSGRQFSNSRSEMNVSTLELGDSALYLCASSLETGSYEQYFGPGTRLTVT.